These 27 T cell receptor beta chains came from one sample sequenced in a study of response to subunit inactivated influenza vaccine (dated by TCRdb to the late 2010s). Libraries were made using RT-PCR. The listed sequencing device is Illumina HiSeq 2500. The raw public reads went through TCRdb reprocessing: fastp at Q25, MiXCR clone calling, in-frame beta chains kept. Records with the same CDR3 protein are collapsed into one entry carrying the most frequent genes and DNA. This sample comprises 500,000 to 700,000 distinct CDR3 sequences, approximately 24% of them detected only once. The top ten clonotypes cover 2.8% of the sample. The sample was also linked to a second study, of T cells expressing NK-cell markers. In that second paper, the authors write: TCR beta cDNA libraries were prepared using 5'RACE template switching, which introduced a universal primer site and unique molecular identifiers.

Sample: CD4+ T cells sorted from PBMCs, taken roughly 12 days after vaccination. The source of these receptors is a middle-aged man who received an inactivated influenza vaccine. Donor details come from another sample of the same person, matched by shared clones.

CDR3 residues: CASSYGQGNEQFF. In DNA form, the CDR3 reads TGCGCCAGCAGCTATGGACAGGGCAATGAGCAGTTCTTC. The chain employs TRBV5-1 and TRBJ2-1; 8 bases map to TRBD1. The CDR3 contains 13 residues. Germline-derived CDR1 and CDR2 are SGHRS and YFSETQ. The J segment lost 6 bases and the V segment lost 3 bases, leaving 2 bases of the junction unmatched.

This clonotype was recorded once. The rearrangement joins TRBV20-1 to TRBJ2-7; 8 positions match TRBD1. CDR3 length equals 15 residues. The germline V gene has CDR1 DFQATT and CDR2 SNEGSKA (reference sequence). V lost 6 bases to trimming and J lost 0 bases; unmatched junction nucleotides: 10. CDR3 DNA sequence: TGCAGTGCCCGAGACCGGGACAGGAGCTCCTACGAGCAGTACTTC. Translating it yields CSARDRDRSSYEQYF.

This clonotype was counted at least ten times. The V and J genes are TRBV3-1 and TRBJ1-4; TRBD1 agrees at 8 bases. V shed 1 base, J shed 4 bases, and the junction held 2 bases outside the gene matches. CDR3 size: 15 residues. Looked up from germline, CDR1 is LGHDT and CDR2 is YNNKEL (reference sequence). This CDR3 reads CASSQVQGGNEKLFF. Written as DNA, the CDR3 is TGTGCCAGCAGCCAAGTACAGGGGGGTAATGAAAAACTGTTTTTT.

A few counts support this clonotype. This chain uses TRBV20-1 with TRBJ1-6, with D unresolved. This CDR3 spans 14 amino acids. Germline assignment: CDR1 DFQATT and CDR2 SNEGSKA (reference sequence). V was clipped by 6 bases and J by 0 bases, with 9 bases between them. CDR3 sequence (DNA): TGCAGTGCCGCGGTACTCTCCTATAATTCACCCCTCCACTTT. This gives the protein CSAAVLSYNSPLHF.

The chain couples TRBV5-5 to TRBJ1-2; D is undetermined. The V and J ends lost 4 bases and 2 bases respectively, with 12 bases between them. Germline V gives CDR1 SGHKS, CDR2 YYEKEE (reference sequence). The CDR3 totals 14 residues. The CDR3, as DNA: TGTGCCAGCAGCCCAAGTATGGAGAACTATGGCTACACCTTC. Translating it yields CASSPSMENYGYTF.

V and J are TRBV7-7 and TRBJ2-1; D call uncertain. The CDR3 contains 13 residues. Trimming pared 4 bases from V and 5 bases from J, leaving 9 bases between. Germline values: CDR1 SSHAT, CDR2 FNYEAQ (reference sequence). CDR3 in amino acids: CASSSLGNNEQFF. In DNA form, the CDR3 reads TGTGCCAGCAGCTCCCTGGGCAACAATGAGCAGTTCTTC.

The chain carries TRBV28 and TRBJ1-4; 7 bases line up with TRBD1. This CDR3 is built from 16 residues. Trimming at V came to 4 bases and at J to 4 bases, leaving 9 bases not matched to a gene. Germline V gene data show CDR1 as MDHEN and CDR2 as SYDVKM. CDR3 DNA sequence: TGTGCCAGCAGTTGGAGGGGGCTGGGGGGTAATGAAAAACTGTTTTTT. Translated: CASSWRGLGGNEKLFF.

V and J are TRBV7-6 and TRBJ2-7; TRBD2 agrees at 7 bases. Germline trimming cut 2 bases from V and 4 bases from J; bases unmatched to any gene: 8. This CDR3 region has 15 residues. CDR1 is SGHVS and CDR2 is FNYEAQ in the germline V gene. The CDR3 protein is CASSLSRGDLYEQYF. The CDR3 DNA follows: TGTGCCAGCAGCTTAAGCCGGGGGGACCTTTACGAGCAGTACTTC.

This clonotype was seen more than once but under ten times. The chain is built from TRBV5-1 and TRBJ2-1; tentative D call: TRBD2 (5 bases). Germline V CDR1 and CDR2: SGHRS, YFSETQ. CDR3 length equals 13 residues. Trimming left V 4 bases short and J 5 bases short, with 10 bases between. The CDR3 sequence: CASSRTGNNEQFF. CDR3 DNA: TGCGCCAGCAGCCGGACTGGGAACAATGAGCAGTTCTTC.

This clonotype was picked up a small number of times. This chain links TRBV28 with TRBJ1-6; 10 bases line up with TRBD1. Germline CDR1 reads MDHEN; CDR2 reads SYDVKM. The CDR3 totals 17 residues. J was trimmed by 6 bases and V by 5 bases; bases with no gene match: 10. The CDR3 region has the DNA TGTGCCAGCAGTCGTGGGACAGGGGTTATTGGTAATTCACCCCTCCACTTT. Residues: CASSRGTGVIGNSPLHF. Supplemented by reference TRBV28 and TRBJ1-6, the full variable domain reads DVKVTQSSRYLVKRTGEKVFLECVQDMDHENMFWYRQDPGLGLRLIYFSYDVKMKEKGDIPEGYSVSREKKERFSLILESASTNQTSMYLCASSRGTGVIGNSPLHFGNGTRLTVT.

This clonotype has just a few counts. The chain employs TRBV12-3 or TRBV12-4 and TRBJ2-4; D not certain. The V and J ends lost 3 bases and 3 bases respectively, with 6 bases between them. This CDR3 region has 13 residues. In DNA form, the CDR3 reads TGTGCCAGCAGTTTCTACAGCAAAAACATTCAGTACTTC. It yields the protein CASSFYSKNIQYF.

The V gene is TRBV12-3 or TRBV12-4, the J gene TRBJ2-7; a weak D match, TRBD1 (6 bases). Trimming removed 1 base at V and 6 bases at J, with 13 bases between. This CDR3 has 14 residues. This CDR3 is CASSLGVRGFEQYF. DNA for the CDR3: TGTGCCAGCAGTTTAGGGGTCAGGGGATTCGAGCAGTACTTC.

This clonotype has more than one count but fewer than ten. The chain joins TRBV10-3 to TRBJ2-1; 7 bases line up with TRBD1. This CDR3 region has 13 residues. Germline V gene sequence: CDR1 ENHRY, CDR2 SYGVKD. Trimming took 7 bases from V and 5 from J; bases not matched to a gene: 5. DNA of the CDR3: TGTGCCATCATGGACAGGCCGGACAATGAGCAGTTCTTC. Its protein product is CAIMDRPDNEQFF.

This chain connects TRBV7-9 to TRBJ2-3, with 9 bases identical to TRBD1. Per the germline V gene, CDR1 is SEHNR and CDR2 is FQNEAQ (reference sequence). V was pared by 4 bases and J by 4 bases, with 3 bases of the junction left unmatched. This CDR3 is built from 14 residues. The CDR3 sequence: CASSSGQGPDTQYF. CDR3 nucleotide sequence: TGTGCCAGCAGCTCGGGACAGGGACCAGATACGCAGTATTTT.

This clonotype was counted between two and nine times. The genes are TRBV24-1 and TRBJ2-1; 12 positions match TRBD2. Germline CDR1 is KGHDR and CDR2 is SFDVKD. The CDR3 extends over 16 amino acids. V trimming: 4 bases; J trimming: 5 bases; junction bases outside the gene matches: 5. DNA for the CDR3: TGTGCCACCAGTGAAAGACTAGCGGGAGCTAACAATGAGCAGTTCTTC. It is translated as CATSERLAGANNEQFF.

Only a few counts were recorded for this clonotype. The chain combines TRBV30 with TRBJ1-1; the D gene is possibly TRBD1 (6 bases). The ends were cut back, 0 bases at V and 1 base at J, with 9 bases in the middle. Germline V gives CDR1 GTSNPN, CDR2 SVGIG (reference sequence). This CDR3 region has 14 residues. As DNA, the CDR3 is TGTGCCTGGAGTGTACAAGGGGGGAACACTGAAGCTTTCTTT. Translation gives CAWSVQGGNTEAFF.

This clonotype was found a few times. The rearrangement links TRBV28 to TRBJ1-2; 10 bases align to TRBD1. The CDR3 covers 14 residues. Trimming at V came to 5 bases and at J to 7 bases, leaving 7 bases not matched to a gene. Germline V gene lookup returns CDR1 MDHEN and CDR2 SYDVKM. CDR3 protein: CASSPETGGGGYTF. The CDR3 DNA sequence: TGTGCCAGCAGTCCCGAGACAGGGGGCGGTGGCTACACCTTC.

J is TRBJ2-7 and V is TRBV18, with 10 nucleotides matching TRBD1. The CDR3 sequence is 15 residues long. Germline V CDR1 and CDR2: KGHSH, LQKENI. After removal of 3 bases from V and 6 bases from J, the junction contained 8 bases not matched to a gene. The CDR3 loop reads CASSPNFGTGAEQYF. CDR3 coding DNA: TGTGCCAGCTCACCCAATTTTGGGACAGGGGCCGAGCAGTACTTC.

This clonotype was counted ten times or more. The genes are TRBV4-3 and TRBJ2-1; D is unresolved. The CDR3 contains 13 residues. Trimming took off 3 bases at V and 7 bases at J, with 10 bases between the two ends. Germline V CDR1 and CDR2: LGHNA, YSLEER. DNA of the CDR3: TGCGCCAGCAGCCAGTTTAGTCGAAATGAGCAGTTCTTC. Protein sequence: CASSQFSRNEQFF.

The table lists this clonotype with a few counts. The chain joins TRBV7-2 to TRBJ2-6, with a weak D call TRBD2 (6 bases). Germline CDR1 is SGHTA and CDR2 is FQGNSA. There are 16 residues in the CDR3. Trimming left V 4 bases short and J 0 bases short, with 10 bases between. The CDR3 region is CASSSRGYSGANVLTF. CDR3 nucleotides: TGTGCCAGCAGCTCCCGGGGGTACTCTGGGGCCAACGTCCTGACTTTC.

A few counts support this clonotype. The chain uses TRBV6-2 or TRBV6-3 and TRBJ2-4; 14 nucleotides agree with TRBD2. With V trimmed by 6 bases and J by 6 bases, 4 bases remained unmatched. The CDR3 is 15 residues long. Germline V gene lookup returns CDR1 MNHEY and CDR2 SVGEGT. The CDR3 DNA reads TGTGCCAGCAGGGGACTAGCGGGGGACCGAAACATTCAGTACTTC. Translated, it gives CASRGLAGDRNIQYF.

The genes are TRBV4-3 and TRBJ2-3; weak D call: TRBD2 (5 bases). Germline lookup yields CDR1 LGHNA and CDR2 YSLEER. The CDR3 sequence is 16 residues long. V was trimmed by 1 base and J by 2 bases, leaving 13 bases between them. The CDR3 loop reads CASSQGGPGYTDTQYF. The CDR3, as DNA: TGCGCCAGCAGCCAAGGCGGGCCGGGCTACACAGATACGCAGTATTTT.

This clonotype was detected many times. The chain is built from TRBV6-5 and TRBJ2-2; D gene uncertain. The V gene's germline CDR1 is MNHEY and CDR2 SVGAGI. V lost 2 bases to trimming and J lost 0 bases, with 1 base between them. CDR3 length: 13 amino acids. The CDR3 sequence: CASSYPNTGELFF. The CDR3 DNA sequence: TGTGCCAGCAGTTACCCGAACACCGGGGAGCTGTTTTTT.

This clonotype was observed a handful of times. The chain uses TRBV20-1 and TRBJ2-1; 9 positions match TRBD1. The CDR3 is 15 residues long. V lost 5 bases to trimming and J lost 0 bases; unmatched junction nucleotides: 5. The germline V gene encodes CDR1 DFQATT and CDR2 SNEGSKA (reference sequence). The CDR3 DNA is TGCAGTGCTGTGGACAGGGGTTTCTCCTACAATGAGCAGTTCTTC. Protein: CSAVDRGFSYNEQFF.

The V call is TRBV3-1, the J call TRBJ2-5; no clear D. The CDR3 covers 15 residues. The V and J ends lost 2 bases and 5 bases respectively, with 15 bases between them. Germline V gene sequence: CDR1 LGHDT, CDR2 YNNKEL (reference sequence). The CDR3 loop is CASSQRASGPETQYF. Written as DNA, the CDR3 is TGTGCCAGCAGCCAACGGGCATCAGGTCCGGAGACCCAGTACTTC.

This clonotype was counted only a few times. The rearrangement joins TRBV4-2 to TRBJ1-2; TRBD1 matches at 8 bases. Germline trimming cut 4 bases from V and 6 bases from J; bases unmatched to any gene: 19. Per the germline V gene, CDR1 is LGHNA and CDR2 is YNFKEQ. The CDR3 length is 18 residues. CDR3 protein: CASSPTSGTGPSRDGYTF. CDR3 nucleotides: TGTGCCAGCAGCCCTACATCCGGGACAGGCCCTTCAAGGGATGGCTACACCTTC.

The chain couples TRBV4-1 to TRBJ2-5; 7 nucleotides agree with TRBD1. The CDR3 contains 15 residues. Losses at the gene ends were 2 bases for V and 5 bases for J; bases not matched to a gene: 8. Germline V gives CDR1 MGHRA, CDR2 YSYEKL. CDR3 coding DNA: TGCGCCAGCAGCCAAAACGACAGGGCAGTTGAGACCCAGTACTTC. Amino acid sequence: CASSQNDRAVETQYF.